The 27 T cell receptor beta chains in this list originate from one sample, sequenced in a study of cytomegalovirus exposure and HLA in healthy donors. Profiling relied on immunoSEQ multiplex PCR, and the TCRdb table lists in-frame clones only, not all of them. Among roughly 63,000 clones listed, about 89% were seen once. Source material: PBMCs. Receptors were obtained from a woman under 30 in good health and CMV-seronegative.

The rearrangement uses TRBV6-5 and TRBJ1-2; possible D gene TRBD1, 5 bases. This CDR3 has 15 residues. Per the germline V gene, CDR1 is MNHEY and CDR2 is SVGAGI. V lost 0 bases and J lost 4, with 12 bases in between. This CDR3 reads CASSYSTRGSYGYTF. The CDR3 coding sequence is TGTGCCAGCAGTTACTCGACTAGGGGCTCCTATGGCTACACCTTC.

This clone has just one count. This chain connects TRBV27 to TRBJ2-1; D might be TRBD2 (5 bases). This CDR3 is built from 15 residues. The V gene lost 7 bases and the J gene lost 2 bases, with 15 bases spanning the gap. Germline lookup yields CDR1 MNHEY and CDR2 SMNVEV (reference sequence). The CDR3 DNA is TGTGCCAGCAAGATGGTACTAGAGACCTACAATGAGCAGTTCTTC. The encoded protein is CASKMVLETYNEQFF.

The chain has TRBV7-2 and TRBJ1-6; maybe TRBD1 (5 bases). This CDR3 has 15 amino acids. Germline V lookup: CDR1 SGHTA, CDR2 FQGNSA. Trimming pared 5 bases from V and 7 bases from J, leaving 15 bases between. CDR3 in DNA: TGTGCCAGCAGCATACAAGCGGGGGAGAATTCACCCCTCCACTTT. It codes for CASSIQAGENSPLHF. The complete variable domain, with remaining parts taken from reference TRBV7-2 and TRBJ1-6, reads GAGVSQSPSNKVTEKGKDVELRCDPISGHTALYWYRQSLGQGLEFLIYFQGNSAPDKSGLPSDRFSAERTGGSVSTLTIQRTQQEDSAVYLCASSIQAGENSPLHFGNGTRLTVT.

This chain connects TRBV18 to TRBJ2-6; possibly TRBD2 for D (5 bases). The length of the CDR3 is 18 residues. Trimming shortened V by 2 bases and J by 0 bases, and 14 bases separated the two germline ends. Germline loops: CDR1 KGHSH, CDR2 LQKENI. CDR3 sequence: CASSPYITGISGANVLTF. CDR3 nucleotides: TGTGCCAGCTCACCATATATTACGGGAATCTCTGGGGCCAACGTCCTGACTTTC.

This chain's CDR3 is CASSLQGAPRTDTQYF. Here the CDR3 DNA reads TGCGCCAGCAGCCTACAGGGGGCGCCTAGGACAGATACGCAGTATTTT. The gene calls are TRBV5-1 and TRBJ2-3; 9 nucleotides agree with TRBD1. The CDR3 runs to 16 residues. The germline V gene has CDR1 SGHRS and CDR2 YFSETQ. V dropped 4 bases and J dropped 3; count of bases not matched to a gene: 9.

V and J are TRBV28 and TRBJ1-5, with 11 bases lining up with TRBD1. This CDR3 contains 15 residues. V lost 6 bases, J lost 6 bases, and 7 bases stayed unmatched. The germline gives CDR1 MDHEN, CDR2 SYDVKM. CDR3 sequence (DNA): TGTGCCAGCAGGTCCCCGGGACAGGGGGGTCAGCCCCAGCATTTT. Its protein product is CASRSPGQGGQPQHF.

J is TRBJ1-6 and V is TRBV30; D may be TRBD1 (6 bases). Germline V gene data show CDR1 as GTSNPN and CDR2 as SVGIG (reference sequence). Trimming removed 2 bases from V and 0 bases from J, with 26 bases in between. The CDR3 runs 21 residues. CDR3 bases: TGTGCCTGGAGTCCCCTTACAGGGACGTTGCTGTCTAGCTCCTATAATTCACCCCTCCACTTT. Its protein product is CAWSPLTGTLLSSSYNSPLHF.

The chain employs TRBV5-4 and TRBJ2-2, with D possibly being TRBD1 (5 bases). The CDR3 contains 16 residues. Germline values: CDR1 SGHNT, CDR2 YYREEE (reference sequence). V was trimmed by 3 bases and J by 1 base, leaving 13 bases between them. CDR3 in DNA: TGTGCCAGCAGCTCAGTAAATCAGGGGAACACCGGGGAGCTGTTTTTT. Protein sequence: CASSSVNQGNTGELFF.

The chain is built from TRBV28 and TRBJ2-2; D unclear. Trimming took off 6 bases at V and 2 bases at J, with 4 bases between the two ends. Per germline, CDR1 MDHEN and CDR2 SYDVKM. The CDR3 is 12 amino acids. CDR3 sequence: CASRRNTGELFF. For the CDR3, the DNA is TGTGCCAGCAGGAGAAACACCGGGGAGCTGTTTTTT.

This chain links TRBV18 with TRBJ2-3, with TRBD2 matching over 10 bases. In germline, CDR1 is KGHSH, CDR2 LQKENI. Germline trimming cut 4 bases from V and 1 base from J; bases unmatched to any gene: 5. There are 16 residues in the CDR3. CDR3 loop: CASSLAGTSGTDTQYF. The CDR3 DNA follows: TGTGCCAGCTCACTAGCCGGGACTAGCGGCACAGATACGCAGTATTTT.

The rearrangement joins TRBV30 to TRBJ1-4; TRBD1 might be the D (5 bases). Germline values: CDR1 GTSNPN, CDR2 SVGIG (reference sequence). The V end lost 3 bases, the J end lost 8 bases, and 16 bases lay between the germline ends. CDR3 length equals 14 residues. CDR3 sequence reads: CAWSPGGAGEKLFF. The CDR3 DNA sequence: TGTGCCTGGAGCCCTGGAGGGGCGGGGGAAAAACTGTTTTTT. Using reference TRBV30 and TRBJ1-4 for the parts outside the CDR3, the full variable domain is SQTIHQWPATLVQPVGSPLSLECTVEGTSNPNLYWYRQAAGRGLQLLFYSVGIGQISSEVPQNLSASRPQDRQFILSSKKLLLSDSGFYLCAWSPGGAGEKLFFGSGTQLSVL.

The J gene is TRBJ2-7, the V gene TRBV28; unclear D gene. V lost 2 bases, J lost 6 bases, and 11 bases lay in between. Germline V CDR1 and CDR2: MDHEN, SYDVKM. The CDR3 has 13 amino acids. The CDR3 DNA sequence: TGTGCCAGCAGTTTACAGACACATGGCGAGCAGTACTTC. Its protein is CASSLQTHGEQYF.

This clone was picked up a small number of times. This CDR3 reads CSVESLAGSTDTQYF. CDR3 in DNA: TGCAGCGTTGAAAGCCTAGCGGGATCCACAGATACGCAGTATTTT. This chain uses TRBV29-1 with TRBJ2-3; 9 bases fit TRBD2. The germline CDR1 and CDR2 sequences are SQVTM and ANQGSEA. CDR3 length: 15 amino acids. Germline trimming cut 2 bases from V and 2 bases from J; bases unmatched to any gene: 5.

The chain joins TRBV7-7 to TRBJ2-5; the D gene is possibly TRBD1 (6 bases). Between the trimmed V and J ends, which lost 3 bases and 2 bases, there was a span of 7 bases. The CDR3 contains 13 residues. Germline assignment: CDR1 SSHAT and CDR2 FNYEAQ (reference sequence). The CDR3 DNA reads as TGTGCCAGCAGCTTCAGGGGACAAGAGACCCAGTACTTC. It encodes CASSFRGQETQYF.

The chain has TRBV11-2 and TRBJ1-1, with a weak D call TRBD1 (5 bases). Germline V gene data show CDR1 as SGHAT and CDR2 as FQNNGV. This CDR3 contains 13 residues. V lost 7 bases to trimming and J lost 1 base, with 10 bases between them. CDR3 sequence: CASKGRGNTEAFF. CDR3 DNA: TGTGCCAGCAAGGGGCGGGGGAACACTGAAGCTTTCTTT.

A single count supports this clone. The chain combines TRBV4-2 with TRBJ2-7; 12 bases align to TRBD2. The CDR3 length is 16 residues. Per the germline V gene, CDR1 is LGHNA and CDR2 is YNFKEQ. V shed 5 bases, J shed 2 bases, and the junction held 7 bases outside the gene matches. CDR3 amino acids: CASSLAGTSGPYEQYF. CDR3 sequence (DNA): TGTGCCAGCAGCTTAGCGGGGACTAGCGGGCCCTACGAGCAGTACTTC.

The CDR3 DNA reads as TGTGCCAGTAGTATCGATCTAACTCTTATGAACACTGAAGCTTTCTTT. Amino acid sequence: CASSIDLTLMNTEAFF. V and J are TRBV19 and TRBJ1-1; D unresolved. CDR1 is LNHDA and CDR2 is SQIVND in the germline V gene (reference sequence). Trimming pared 3 bases from V and 0 bases from J, leaving 14 bases between. The CDR3 is made up of 16 amino acids.

DNA for the CDR3: TGTGCCAGTAGCCTTTCCGGGACAGGGGTCTCCGAGCAGTACTTC. Protein: CASSLSGTGVSEQYF. J is TRBJ2-7 and V is TRBV19, with 10 bases that match TRBD1. Germline V gene data show CDR1 as LNHDA and CDR2 as SQIVND (reference sequence). V shed 6 bases and J 6 bases; nucleotides not matched to a gene: 11. The CDR3 sequence is 15 residues long.

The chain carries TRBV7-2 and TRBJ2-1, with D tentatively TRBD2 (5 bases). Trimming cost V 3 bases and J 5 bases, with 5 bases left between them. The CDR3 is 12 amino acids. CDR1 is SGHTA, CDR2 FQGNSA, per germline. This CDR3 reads CASSFGDNEQFF. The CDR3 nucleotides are TGTGCCAGCAGCTTCGGGGACAATGAGCAGTTCTTC.

DNA of the CDR3: TGTGCCAGCAGTTTGGCCACAGGGGGTTCACCCCTCCACTTT. This translates into CASSLATGGSPLHF. The V gene is TRBV28, the J gene TRBJ1-6, with 8 nucleotides matching TRBD1. The germline gives CDR1 MDHEN, CDR2 SYDVKM. This CDR3 spans 14 amino acids. V shed 3 bases and J 9 bases; nucleotides not matched to a gene: 4.

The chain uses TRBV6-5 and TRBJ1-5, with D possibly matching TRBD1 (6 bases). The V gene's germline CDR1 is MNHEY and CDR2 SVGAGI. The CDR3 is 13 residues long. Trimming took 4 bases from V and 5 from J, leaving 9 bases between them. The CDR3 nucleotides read TGTGCCAGCAGTTTGGACAGTTATCAGCCCCAGCATTTT. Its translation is CASSLDSYQPQHF.

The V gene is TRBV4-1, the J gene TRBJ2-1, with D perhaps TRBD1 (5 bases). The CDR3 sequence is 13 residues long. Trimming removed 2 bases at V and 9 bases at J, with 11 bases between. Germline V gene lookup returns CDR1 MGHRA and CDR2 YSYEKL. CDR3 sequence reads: CASSQWKGVEQFF. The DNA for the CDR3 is TGCGCCAGCAGCCAATGGAAAGGGGTTGAGCAGTTCTTC.

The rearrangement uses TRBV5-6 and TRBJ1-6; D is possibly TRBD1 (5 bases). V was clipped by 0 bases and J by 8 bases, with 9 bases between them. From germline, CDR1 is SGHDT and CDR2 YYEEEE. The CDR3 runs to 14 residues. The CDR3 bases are TGTGCCAGCAGCTTGGGCCCCAGGGATTCACCCCTCCACTTT. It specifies CASSLGPRDSPLHF.

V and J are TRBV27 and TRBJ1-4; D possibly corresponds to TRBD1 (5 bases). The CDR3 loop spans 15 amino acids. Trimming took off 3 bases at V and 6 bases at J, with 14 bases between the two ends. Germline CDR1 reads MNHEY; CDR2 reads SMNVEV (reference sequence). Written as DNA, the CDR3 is TGTGCCAGCAGTTTCGTAAGGGGATCTTATGAAAAACTGTTTTTT. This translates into CASSFVRGSYEKLFF.

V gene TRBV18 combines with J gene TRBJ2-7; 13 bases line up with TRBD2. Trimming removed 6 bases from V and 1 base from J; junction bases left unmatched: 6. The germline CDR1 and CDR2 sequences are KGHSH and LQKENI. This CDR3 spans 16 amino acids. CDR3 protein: CASSQGLAGVSYEQYF. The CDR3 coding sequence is TGTGCCAGCTCCCAAGGACTAGCGGGAGTTTCCTACGAGCAGTACTTC.

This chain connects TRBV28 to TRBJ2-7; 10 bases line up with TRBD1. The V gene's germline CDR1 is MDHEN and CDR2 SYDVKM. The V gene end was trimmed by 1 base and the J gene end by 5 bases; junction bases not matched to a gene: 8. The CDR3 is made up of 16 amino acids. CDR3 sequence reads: CASSLYGTGDFDEQYF. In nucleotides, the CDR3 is TGTGCCAGCAGTTTATATGGGACAGGGGATTTCGACGAGCAGTACTTC.

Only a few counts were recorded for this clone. As DNA, the CDR3 is TGCGCCAGCAGCGGCGGGGTGGGCTACGAGCAGTACTTC. This gives the protein CASSGGVGYEQYF. The chain employs TRBV5-1 and TRBJ2-7, with D possibly being TRBD2 (6 bases). Trimming shortened V by 4 bases and J by 3 bases, and 11 bases separated the two germline ends. Germline values: CDR1 SGHRS, CDR2 YFSETQ. The CDR3 has 13 amino acids.